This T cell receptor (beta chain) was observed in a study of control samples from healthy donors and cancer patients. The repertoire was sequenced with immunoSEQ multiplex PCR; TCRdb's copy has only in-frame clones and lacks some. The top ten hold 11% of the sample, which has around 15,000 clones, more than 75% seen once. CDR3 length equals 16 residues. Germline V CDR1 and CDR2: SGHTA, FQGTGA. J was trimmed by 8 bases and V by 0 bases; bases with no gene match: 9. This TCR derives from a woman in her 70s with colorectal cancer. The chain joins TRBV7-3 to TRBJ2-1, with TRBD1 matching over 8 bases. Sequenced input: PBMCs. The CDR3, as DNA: TGTGCCAGCAGCTTAACTGACAGGGGTCTCGCCGATGAGCAGTTCTTC. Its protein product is CASSLTDRGLADEQFF.